A selection of T cell receptor beta chains follows, all from one sample in a study of B cell selection in AIRE deficiency. Some clones are missing from TCRdb's copy, which holds only in-frame ones; the method was immunoSEQ multiplex PCR. The table records about 25,000 clones, roughly 96% of them present only once. The specimen was CD4+CD127+ conventional T cells sorted from PBMCs. These receptor sequences come from a human donor in good health. Each CDR3 is given with its conserved first and last residue. Each record gives: clone size, D gene, V gene, CDR3 length, J gene, CDR3 DNA, CDR3 protein. The D gene is left open where the match is weak. Size is omitted from some rows. Given values are once, few, many or a class for expanded clones.

-	-	TRBV6-5	13	TRBJ1-4	TGTGCCAGCAGTGACGGACCTAATGAAAAACTGTTTTTT	CASSDGPNEKLFF
once	TRBD1	TRBV2	14	TRBJ1-4	TGTGCCAGCAGAGCCAACAGGGGAGGGGAAAAACTGTTTTTT	CASRANRGGEKLFF
-	-	TRBV27	15	TRBJ1-1	TGTGCCAGCAGTTTATCCGCCGGTTTGAACACTGAAGCTTTCTTT	CASSLSAGLNTEAFF
-	-	TRBV27	17	TRBJ2-6	TGTGCCAGCAAAGTAGGTTCCTTGGGCTCTGGGGCCAACGTCCTGACTTTC	CASKVGSLGSGANVLTF
-	-	TRBV11-2	13	TRBJ2-3	TGTGCCAGCAGCTTAGATATCAGAGATACGCAGTATTTT	CASSLDIRDTQYF
-	-	TRBV7-2	13	TRBJ2-7	TGTGCCAGCAGCTTAGTACTAGTCTACGAGCAGTACTTC	CASSLVLVYEQYF
-	TRBD1	TRBV4-2	14	TRBJ2-7	TGTGCCAGCAGCTTAGGGACAGGGGTCTACGAGCAGTACTTC	CASSLGTGVYEQYF
-	-	TRBV2	16	TRBJ1-3	TGTGCCAGCAGTGGATACCCAGTCAACGCTGGAAACACCATATATTTT	CASSGYPVNAGNTIYF
-	-	TRBV10-1	15	TRBJ2-7	TGCGCCAGCCCAGATCGGTTGGGGGTGCCATACGAGCAGTACTTC	CASPDRLGVPYEQYF
-	TRBD1	TRBV6-1	14	TRBJ2-7	TGTGCCAGCAGTTCAGGGACAGGTACCTACGAGCAGTACTTC	CASSSGTGTYEQYF
-	-	TRBV2	15	TRBJ1-5	TGTGCCAGCAGTGATTCCGTATTTAGCAATCAGCCCCAGCATTTT	CASSDSVFSNQPQHF
-	-	TRBV6-5	11	TRBJ1-1	TGTGCCAGCAGGACCCAACGGGAAGCTTTCTTT	CASRTQREAFF
-	-	TRBV27	13	TRBJ2-7	TGTGCCAGCAGTTTTGAAGGAACCTACGAGCAGTACTTC	CASSFEGTYEQYF
-	TRBD2	TRBV13	17	TRBJ2-3	TGTGCCAGCAGCTTACTGTCTAGCGGGGGGGCCCCAGATACGCAGTATTTT	CASSLLSSGGAPDTQYF
-	TRBD2	TRBV11-2	14	TRBJ2-1	TGTGCCAGCAGCCAGAGCGGGGGGGCCAATGAGCAGTTCTTC	CASSQSGGANEQFF
-	-	TRBV6-5	14	TRBJ1-4	TGTGCCAGCAGTTTGAGGGGTTCTCATGAAAAACTGTTTTTT	CASSLRGSHEKLFF
-	-	TRBV11-1	13	TRBJ2-5	TGTGCCAGCAGCCCTACGTCTGGGGAGACCCAGTACTTC	CASSPTSGETQYF
-	TRBD1	TRBV6-5	15	TRBJ2-5	TGTGCCAGCACCGAACCGGGACAGGGGGCAGAGACCCAGTACTTC	CASTEPGQGAETQYF
-	-	TRBV6-9	14	TRBJ1-6	TGTGCCAGCAGTAGACCGGGAGCGAATTCACCCCTCCACTTT	CASSRPGANSPLHF
-	-	TRBV6-5	11	TRBJ1-1	TGTGCCAGCGGGGAGAACACTGAAGCTTTCTTT	CASGENTEAFF
-	TRBD2	TRBV6-1	15	TRBJ2-5	TGTGCCAGCAGGCCACAACTAGCGGGGCTAGAGACCCAGTACTTC	CASRPQLAGLETQYF
-	-	TRBV2	11	TRBJ2-1	TGTGCCAGCAGAAGGACTGATGAGCAGTTCTTC	CASRRTDEQFF
once	-	TRBV7-9	13	TRBJ2-3	TGTGCCAGCAGCTTAAGAATTCTCGATACGCAGTATTTT	CASSLRILDTQYF
-	-	TRBV30	14	TRBJ2-7	TGTGCCTGGAGTCAGGGAGCGTCCACCTACGAGCAGTACTTC	CAWSQGASTYEQYF
-	-	TRBV7-8	14	TRBJ2-7	TGTGCCAGCAGTCTACTCGGGACTCAACGTGGGCAGTACTTC	CASSLLGTQRGQYF
-	-	TRBV6-5	12	TRBJ2-5	TGTGCCAGCAGTTACCCCGAAGAGACCCAGTACTTC	CASSYPEETQYF
-	-	TRBV6-1	15	TRBJ2-3	TGTGCCAGCAGTGTGTGGGGGCGCAGCACAGATACGCAGTATTTT	CASSVWGRSTDTQYF
-	-	TRBV18	14	TRBJ1-5	TGTGCCAGCTCACCAAGGGGATCCAATCAGCCCCAGCATTTT	CASSPRGSNQPQHF
-	-	TRBV10-3	14	TRBJ1-5	TGTGCCATCAGTGGCGCGAATGTCAATCAGCCCCAGCATTTT	CAISGANVNQPQHF
once	-	TRBV7-6	14	TRBJ2-3	TGTGCCAGCAGCGAAACAGACGTCACAGATACGCAGTATTTT	CASSETDVTDTQYF
-	-	TRBV5-4	16	TRBJ1-5	TGTGCCAGCAGCTCTTACGGGGAGGGGCGCAATCAGCCCCAGCATTTT	CASSSYGEGRNQPQHF
-	-	TRBV18	14	TRBJ1-4	TGTGCCAGCTCACCACCGGGTTCGGCTGAAAAACTGTTTTTT	CASSPPGSAEKLFF
-	-	TRBV6-5	15	TRBJ2-7	TGTGCCGCCTCCCAGCACTCCGGCCTGAGGGGCGAGCAGTACTTC	CAASQHSGLRGEQYF
-	-	TRBV11-2	16	TRBJ2-7	TGTGCCAGCAGCTTAGAGGCCAGGCAGGGAATCTACGAGCAGTACTTC	CASSLEARQGIYEQYF
-	-	TRBV5-1	14	TRBJ1-5	TGCGCCAGCAGCTTTGGGGACGGCAATCAGCCCCAGCATTTT	CASSFGDGNQPQHF
-	-	TRBV6-5	14	TRBJ1-5	TGTGCCAGCAGTTACCGCCAGGGGAATCAGCCCCAGCATTTT	CASSYRQGNQPQHF
-	-	TRBV28	12	TRBJ2-7	TGTGCCAGCAGTTTCGCCTTTAATGAGCAGTACTTC	CASSFAFNEQYF
-	-	TRBV7-2	13	TRBJ2-7	TGTGCCAGCAGCTTCCGTGTCACTAGTGAGCAGTACTTC	CASSFRVTSEQYF
-	-	TRBV5-6	14	TRBJ1-4	TGTGCCAGCACCCCGTACAGGGACGGCGAAAAACTGTTTTTT	CASTPYRDGEKLFF
-	-	TRBV5-4	17	TRBJ2-3	TGTGCCAGCAGCTTTCCCCCTGGGGAGGGGGGCGGAGATACGCAGTATTTT	CASSFPPGEGGGDTQYF
-	-	TRBV27	15	TRBJ1-5	TGTGCCAGCAGTTTGGAGGCAGGGGTGGATCAGCCCCAGCATTTT	CASSLEAGVDQPQHF
-	-	TRBV11-2	14	TRBJ2-3	TGTGCCAGCAGCTTAGGACAGCCACAGGATACGCAGTATTTT	CASSLGQPQDTQYF
few	-	TRBV7-2	12	TRBJ2-7	TGTGCCAGCAGCTTTTCTAGACCCGAGCAGTACTTC	CASSFSRPEQYF
-	-	TRBV29-1	13	TRBJ1-2	TGCAGCGTTGATATTCCCACTACCTATGGCTACACCTTC	CSVDIPTTYGYTF
-	-	TRBV11-2	16	TRBJ2-5	TGTGCCAGCAGCAAGGGGTCTATCAGGGGACAAGAGACCCAGTACTTC	CASSKGSIRGQETQYF
-	TRBD2	TRBV5-1	15	TRBJ2-7	TGCGCCAGCAGCTTGACTAGCGGGAGCTCCTACGAGCAGTACTTC	CASSLTSGSSYEQYF